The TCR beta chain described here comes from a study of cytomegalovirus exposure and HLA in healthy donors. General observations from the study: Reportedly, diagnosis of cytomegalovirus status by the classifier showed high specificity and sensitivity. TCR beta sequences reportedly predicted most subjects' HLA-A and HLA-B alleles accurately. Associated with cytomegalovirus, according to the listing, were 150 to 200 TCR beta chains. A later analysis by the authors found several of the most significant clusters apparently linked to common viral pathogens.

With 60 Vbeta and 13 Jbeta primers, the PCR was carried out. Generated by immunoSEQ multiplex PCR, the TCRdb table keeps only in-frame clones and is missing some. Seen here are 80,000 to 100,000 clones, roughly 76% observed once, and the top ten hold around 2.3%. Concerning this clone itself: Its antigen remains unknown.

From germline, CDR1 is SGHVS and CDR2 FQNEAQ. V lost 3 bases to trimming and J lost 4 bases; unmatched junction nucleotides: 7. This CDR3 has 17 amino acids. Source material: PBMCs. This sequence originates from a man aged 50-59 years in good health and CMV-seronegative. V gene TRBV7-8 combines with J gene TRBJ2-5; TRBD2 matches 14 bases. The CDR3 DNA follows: TGTGCCAGCAGCTTTGAGACTAGCGGGGGGGCCAGAGAGACCCAGTACTTC. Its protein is CASSFETSGGARETQYF.